Presented here are 9 T cell receptor beta chains from one specimen sequenced in a study of regulatory and conventional T cells in RAG deficiency. Genomic DNA came from blood conventional CD4+ T cells gated CD25-low CD127-high. Assay used: immunoSEQ multiplex PCR; TCRdb lists only in-frame clones, some missing. The sample includes 30,000 to 40,000 clones, 75% to 80% of them seen just once. These data were also filed under a second study, of regulatory T cells. According to that study: The PCR used 52 TRBV and 13 TRBJ primers.

The sequenced material came from CD4+ effector T cells sorted from blood. The receptors originated from a human donor in good health.

The chain joins TRBV19 to TRBJ2-1, with 13 bases that match TRBD2. This CDR3 contains 17 residues. With V trimmed by 6 bases and J by 8 bases, 13 bases remained unmatched. Germline values: CDR1 LNHDA, CDR2 SQIVND (reference sequence). This CDR3 reads CASRRRGTSGIWDEQFF. In DNA, the CDR3 is TGTGCCAGTAGGAGACGCGGGACTAGCGGGATCTGGGATGAGCAGTTCTTC.

This sequence joins TRBV6-1 and TRBJ2-3; TRBD1 agrees at 9 bases. The V gene's germline CDR1 is MNHNS and CDR2 SASEGT. The V gene end was trimmed by 8 bases and the J gene end by 2 bases; junction bases not matched to a gene: 8. The CDR3 is 15 residues long. The CDR3 protein is CASVLGQGPTDTQYF. The CDR3 nucleotides read TGTGCCAGCGTTCTCGGACAGGGGCCCACAGATACGCAGTATTTT.

This sequence joins TRBV5-1 and TRBJ2-5, with 9 bases matching TRBD1. Germline loops: CDR1 SGHRS, CDR2 YFSETQ. The CDR3 contains 14 residues. V lost 3 bases and J lost 6; bases outside the gene matches: 6. CDR3 sequence reads: CASSWRTGDKTQYF. The DNA of the CDR3 is TGCGCCAGCAGCTGGAGGACAGGGGACAAGACCCAGTACTTC.

The gene calls are TRBV30 and TRBJ2-3; 11 nucleotides agree with TRBD2. This CDR3 has 13 residues. V lost 7 bases to trimming and J lost 7 bases; unmatched junction nucleotides: 7. Germline V lookup: CDR1 GTSNPN, CDR2 SVGIG (reference sequence). The CDR3 DNA follows: TGTGCCTCAACTAGCGGGGGAAGAAATACGCAGTATTTT. Protein product: CASTSGGRNTQYF.

This chain connects TRBV7-3 to TRBJ2-3; TRBD1 agrees at 9 bases. Germline CDR1 is SGHTA and CDR2 is FQGTGA. This CDR3 is built from 15 residues. Trimming took 5 bases from V and 0 from J; bases not matched to a gene: 3. CDR3 loop: CASSVQGASTDTQYF. The CDR3 nucleotides are TGTGCCAGCAGCGTACAGGGGGCGAGCACAGATACGCAGTATTTT.

The chain recombines TRBV19 with TRBJ2-2, with TRBD1 as a possible D gene (5 bases). V lost 3 bases and J 5 bases, leaving 10 bases between the germline ends. Germline lookup yields CDR1 LNHDA and CDR2 SQIVND (reference sequence). The CDR3 consists of 14 residues. CDR3 in amino acids: CASSMLHRTGELFF. CDR3 DNA sequence: TGTGCCAGTAGTATGTTACACAGGACCGGGGAGCTGTTTTTT. Full variable domain (rest looked up from reference TRBV19 and TRBJ2-2): DGGITQSPKYLFRKEGQNVTLSCEQNLNHDAMYWYRQDPGQGLRLIYYSQIVNDFQKGDIAEGYSVSREKKESFPLTVTSAQKNPTAFYLCASSMLHRTGELFFGEGSRLTVL.

The genes are TRBV5-1 and TRBJ2-3; D is unclear. The CDR3 is 14 amino acids. V shed 0 bases and J shed 2 bases, with 7 bases lying between them. Germline assignment: CDR1 SGHRS and CDR2 YFSETQ. CDR3 in DNA: TGCGCCAGCAGCTTGGGTGATAACACAGATACGCAGTATTTT. It yields the protein CASSLGDNTDTQYF.

The rearrangement joins TRBV18 to TRBJ1-1; a possible D gene is TRBD1 (5 bases). The germline V gene encodes CDR1 KGHSH and CDR2 LQKENI. Trimming took off 3 bases at V and 4 bases at J, with 12 bases between the two ends. CDR3 length equals 14 residues. The DNA for the CDR3 is TGTGCCAGCTCACCGTCACTCGACAGCACTGAAGCTTTCTTT. It is translated as CASSPSLDSTEAFF.

The genes are TRBV5-8 and TRBJ2-5, with D unresolved. Trimming pared 1 base from V and 0 bases from J, leaving 10 bases between. CDR3 size: 15 residues. Germline CDR1 reads SGHTS; CDR2 reads YDEGEE. CDR3 nucleotide sequence: TGTGCCAGCAGCTTGCAGGCGAACTACCAAGAGACCCAGTACTTC. It specifies CASSLQANYQETQYF.